The entry below gives a single T cell receptor (beta chain) sequence along with its context. It has no known antigen specificity. No base quality values were provided; no much bigger clone lies one nucleotide off. This record comes from a study of CD8 T cells in Susac syndrome (dated by TCRdb to between 2018 and 2021). About the investigation overall: Whether CD8+ T cell activation and differentiation in Susac syndrome was antigen driven was tested using repertoire sequencing.

RNA was extracted with the RNeasy kit and roughly 0.45 to 1 ug was reverse transcribed using random hexamers. The immunoSEQ multiplex PCR assay, covering 54 Vbeta and 13 Jbeta segments, was used to amplify TCR beta CDR3 regions. To correct PCR amplification bias, a synthetic template baseline was used for both primer optimization and computational correction. As for the original processing: Only productive sequences were kept, with reads annotated to V, D and J genes according to IMGT and analyzed in immunoSEQ Analyzer. To calculate clonality, Shannon entropy was normalized by log2 of the number of productive unique sequences and then subtracted from one. Public and private clones were assessed among the 100 most prevalent clones of each patient and control. Susac-specific clones were defined as absent from healthy and MS cohorts, 850 to 1,300 published viral clones and other ImmuneACCESS disease sequences. TCRdb reprocessing: public reads trimmed at Q25 with fastp, clones called with MiXCR, in-frame beta chains kept. For every CDR3 protein sequence, its rows merge into one entry that carries the most common genes and DNA. The authors' filters were not applied to this entry. Recorded for this sample are about 160,000 distinct CDR3 sequences; 92% of them occurred a single time. The ten largest account for 0.065% to 0.085% of the sample.

For CDR1 and CDR2, the germline V gene lists SGHDT and YYEEEE. Between the V and J ends, shortened by 4 bases and 3 bases respectively, the junction contains 14 bases. Including the terminal cysteine and phenylalanine, the CDR3 comprises 15 residues. Solely the CDR3 DNA is kept, with 45 bases framed from the first base. Peripheral blood CD8+ and CD4+ T cells from healthy donors, Susac syndrome patients and multiple sclerosis patients were profiled by high-throughput TCR beta sequencing. The healthy donors served as controls matched for age and sex. CD8+ TEMRA cells were enriched by FACS, while bulk CD8+ and CD4+ T cells were purified by magnetic negative isolation. Blood was drawn into EDTA tubes, processed within 24 hours, and PBMCs were isolated by density gradient centrifugation. PBMCs intended for TCR sequencing were cryopreserved in liquid nitrogen and thawed later in a water bath at 37 degrees C. The sorted or isolated CD4+, CD8+ and CD8+ TEMRA cells reached a purity of at least 90%.

Broader findings and caveats from the paper: The number of individuals in the TCR sequencing and HLA analysis was acknowledged as relatively small.

The sample comprised CD4+ T cells from PBMCs. The V gene is TRBV5-6 and the J gene is TRBJ1-3; perhaps TRBD1 is the D gene, with 6 bases matching. This clonotype was obtained from a human donor in good health. The bases are TGTGCCAGCAGCCCTACGGGGGCACTTGGAAACACCATATATTTT. This sequence encodes CASSPTGALGNTIYF.